This T cell receptor beta chain stems from a study of cytomegalovirus exposure and HLA in healthy donors (dated by TCRdb to the late 2010s). Study-wide context: In an earlier analysis of roughly 500 of the donors, 276 Gb of sequence data and some 120 million unique TCR beta sequences from about 179 million T cells were reported. To predict cytomegalovirus infection status, the study brought together high-throughput TCR immunosequencing, statistical association of individual TCRs with disease status, and machine learning. Donor age, sex, ethnicity and CMV serostatus were collected together with the repertoire data. Across 398 genotyped donors of the cohort, an average of about 250,000 unique TCR beta nucleotide sequences per donor were sequenced, and 15% to 20% of those sequences were non-productive. Several DR-DQ haplotypes were handled as single units for association and clustering because linkage in the cohort was strong. In the later analysis, no new phenotypic data were used to find candidate immune exposures; instead, reliance was placed on TCR beta sequences and their occurrence across donors. To decide whether each TCR beta V gene segment behaved as functional or pseudogenic, an earlier analysis of over 500 of the donors relied on high-throughput TCR beta sequencing. Along with the roughly 670-subject first cohort, a separate validation cohort of over 90 different subjects was used. In a later analysis, previously published TCR beta repertoires from 600 to 850 donors were re-analyzed and high-resolution HLA genotyping was added so that TCR occurrence patterns could be studied. Among the roughly 400 genotyped donors, about 83% belonged to the genetic ancestry cluster associated with self-reported Caucasian donors. An early release covering 550 to 700 HLA-typed donors comprised roughly 300 gigabases of sequencing data and roughly 86 million unique TCR sequences. Typing coverage varied by locus: about 620-630 donors for A, B, C, DRB1 and DQB1; approximately 520 for DQA1; more than 600 for DPA1; 450 to 480 for DPB1. Every discovery cohort repertoire had been produced on one sequencing platform. HLA typing included class I and class II loci at four-digit resolution. The T cell repertoires of several hundred subjects were profiled by immunosequencing and related to cytomegalovirus serostatus. Genome-wide SNP genotypes for about 60% of the roughly 670 donors were used in a later genetic analysis, which treated that subset as a discovery cohort. The study aimed to test whether cataloging public T cell receptors could reveal signatures of past pathogen exposure.

Preparation of the library involved the immunoSEQ multiplex PCR assay. A mixture of 60 forward primers for TCR Vbeta segments and 13 reverse primers for TCR Jbeta segments was used in the multiplex PCR. Amplification of the CDR3 region of rearranged TCR beta genes was performed with a multiplex PCR assay on genomic DNA. Amplified TCR beta libraries were sequenced as 87-base-pair reads on the Illumina HiSeq System. Per the authors' processing: In a later analysis, some 80 million unique TCR beta chains were counted across the 500 to 850 repertoires, and approximately 9.9 million of these chains were shared by at least two donors. To remove PCR and sequencing errors, raw reads were error-corrected and collapsed into unique sequences using a nearest-neighbor algorithm that merged closely related sequences. V, D and J gene segments were assigned by aligning CDR3 sequences to IMGT reference sequences. For a sequence to be retained, at least a six-nucleotide match to both a V gene segment and a J gene segment was required. Rearrangements were classified as productive when the CDR3 lacked stop codons and remained in frame with V and J, and all other rearrangements were classified as non-productive. Following IMGT convention, CDR3 was defined as the stretch from the second conserved V-encoded cysteine to the conserved J-encoded phenylalanine. In an earlier analysis of around 570 of the donors, sequences lacking an unambiguous match to a single V gene segment were excluded. In an earlier analysis of 450 to 700 of the donors, V segments were called functional above 56.7% productive rearrangements and were called segregating when the between-donor standard deviation exceeded 5%. A statistical classification framework was built for diagnosing cytomegalovirus status from the catalog of TCR beta chain sequences. In a later analysis, V and J genes were assigned by comparing TCR nucleotide sequences against IMGT/GENE-DB human TR gene sequences. A later analysis assigned CDR3 sequences and most-parsimonious VDJ recombination scenarios with the TCRdist pipeline. In a later analysis, every TCR beta chain was defined by the combination of its CDR3 amino acid sequence and its V-gene family, and reads without a unique V-gene family were dropped. In a later analysis, approximately 590 highly shared, low-generation-probability nucleotide sequences were removed to address suspected cross-contamination and a sequencing artifact. In a later analysis, a clonal expansion index for each public chain was calculated from normalized within-repertoire ranks of inferred template counts. Generation probabilities in a later analysis came from a VDJ recombination model fitted to out-of-frame rearrangements, and those results were checked against IGoR. A later analysis scored TCR-TCR, TCR-HLA and TCR-CMV co-occurrence with hypergeometric tests, applying a repertoire-size bias correction to TCR pairs. A later analysis estimated false discovery rates by permuting HLA or CMV assignments 20 times. A later analysis grouped co-occurring TCRs with DBSCAN, adding TCRdist sequence similarity when clustering within HLA-allele-positive subsets. Repertoires with fewer than 30,000 or more than 120,000 public chains were left out of co-occurrence clustering, as were five repertoires with anomalous nucleotide sharing. Imported from immuneACCESS, the table was reduced by TCRdb to in-frame sequences with V and J called. These copies leave out some clones; in studies compared against another copy, an unresolved V gene accounts for under half, and the cause of the remainder is not known. D and trimming were read from the DNA, whereas the V and J calls and clone size are those reported in that table. This sample comprises 150,000 to 200,000 clones, about four fifths of them detected only once. The top ten clonotypes cover less than 2% of the sample.

Relative to germline, V is 5 bases shorter and J is 2 bases shorter, with 11 bases between their ends. The germline V gene sets CDR1 to SGHTS and CDR2 to YDEGEE. The CDR3 measures 13 amino acids from cysteine to phenylalanine. Only the CDR3 DNA is retained, 39 bases long and in frame from the first base. With regard to this clone: What this receptor recognizes is not known. There are no base qualities to consult, and no much larger clone falls within one base.

Findings and caveats that apply to the study as a whole: A few of the identified cytomegalovirus-associated TCR beta chains were confirmed in vitro to be specific for cytomegalovirus antigens. Because HLA typing was unavailable for some donors at each locus, only the typed subset was used in association tests. At a false discovery rate of 0.05, a later analysis linked around 17,000 TCR beta sequences to specific HLA alleles. In a later analysis, the rate of TCR association differed among HLA loci, with DRB1 alleles having the most associated TCRs and HLA-C alleles having the fewest. In a later genetic analysis, fewer N-insertions in productive TCRs were reported among donors in an Asian-associated ancestry cluster than the approximately 710-donor mean. An earlier analysis of approximately 540 of the donors showed that most TCR beta V segments appeared in productive rearrangements either about 87% or about 30% of the time, which broadly matched IMGT annotations. Because counts were too low, seventeen rarely observed V segments, including chromosome 9 orphons, were left out of the earlier analysis of a few hundred of the donors. According to the authors, the approach could potentially be generalized to other disease states and immunological phenotypes. V-gene and J-gene trimming of TCR beta chains was associated with a missense DCLRE1C variant in a later genetic analysis, and the association was replicated in an independent cohort. A cluster of highly shared sequence variants was judged likely to be a technical artifact of the sequencing pipeline. A total of roughly 160 TCR beta chains were listed by the study as associated with cytomegalovirus. Across donors, most TCR sequences were observed very rarely, whereas some public TCRs were present in many individuals. Compared with equally common non-associated chains, HLA-associated TCR beta chains in a later analysis were more clonally expanded and had lower generation probabilities. According to a later analysis, most CMV-associated TCR beta chains appeared to be HLA-restricted, and the HLA associations seemed to be driven largely by CMV exposure. Only TCR beta chains were sequenced in this cohort, and the absence of alpha or paired-chain data limited detectable features. Some IMGT-functional V segments, including TRBV6-2 and TRBV6-3, could not be told apart with the 87-base-pair reads, so those segments were excluded. Correlated functional status among segregating V segments might be attributable to linkage disequilibrium, but an unknown experimental factor could not be ruled out. When HLA alleles, especially DR and DQ, strongly co-occurred, attributing TCR associations to individual alleles was difficult. The classifier was reported to diagnose cytomegalovirus status with high specificity and sensitivity in both the original and validation cohorts. Several of the top co-occurrence clusters appeared to be linked to parvovirus B19, influenza, CMV and Epstein-Barr virus, according to a later analysis. A further reported finding was that TCR beta sequences accurately predicted the HLA-A and HLA-B alleles for most subjects in the first cohort. Sequencing depth was assumed to be roughly uniform across donors in the presence/absence analyses, though that assumption may not hold. The only immune exposure information available for the cohort was CMV serostatus.

The cohort consisted of 670 or so healthy bone marrow donors. At the time of sampling, all cohort members were nominally healthy, though unrecorded immune exposures were likely present. The donor tested CMV seronegative and was one of the 352 seronegative cohort members. Every donor gave a peripheral blood sample, and the peripheral blood mononuclear cells from that sample were used for TCR beta sequencing. Genomic DNA extraction from the blood cell samples was performed with the Qiagen DNeasy Blood Extraction Kit. Sequenced sample: PBMCs. The sequence came from a man between 35 and 55 years old in good health and CMV-seronegative. The rearrangement combines TRBV5-8 with TRBJ2-7; a tentative D call is TRBD1 (6 bases match). The DNA reads TGTGCCAGCAGGGACAGCCAACCCTACGAGCAGTACTTC. Its translation is CASRDSQPYEQYF.